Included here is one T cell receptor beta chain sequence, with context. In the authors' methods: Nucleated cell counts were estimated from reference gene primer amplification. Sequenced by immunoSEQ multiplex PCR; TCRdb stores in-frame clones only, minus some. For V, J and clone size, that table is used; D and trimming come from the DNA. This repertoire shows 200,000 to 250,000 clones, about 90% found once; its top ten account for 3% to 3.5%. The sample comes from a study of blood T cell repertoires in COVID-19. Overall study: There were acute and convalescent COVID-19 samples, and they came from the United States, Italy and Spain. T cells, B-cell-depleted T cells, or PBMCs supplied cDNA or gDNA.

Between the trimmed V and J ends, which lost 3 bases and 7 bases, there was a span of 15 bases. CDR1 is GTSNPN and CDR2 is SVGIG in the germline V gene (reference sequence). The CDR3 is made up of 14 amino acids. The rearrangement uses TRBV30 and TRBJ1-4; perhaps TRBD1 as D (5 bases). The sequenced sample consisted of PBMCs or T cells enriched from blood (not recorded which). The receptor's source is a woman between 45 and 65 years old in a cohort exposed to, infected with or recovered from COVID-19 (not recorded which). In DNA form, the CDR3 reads TGTGCCTGGAGGATGGGGCCCTCGAGTGAAAAACTGTTTTTT. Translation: CAWRMGPSSEKLFF.